Below, 11 T cell receptor beta chains from the same sample are listed, as sequenced in a study of cytomegalovirus exposure and HLA in healthy donors. Primers included in the PCR were 60 Vbeta and 13 Jbeta primers. Clones were sequenced by immunoSEQ multiplex PCR, and TCRdb holds only the in-frame ones, with some missing. The sample includes 240,000 or so clones, over 80% of them seen just once. Sequencing was carried out using PBMCs. All receptors come from a woman in her thirties or forties in good health and CMV-seropositive.

The chain joins TRBV18 to TRBJ2-7; D call uncertain. Germline loops: CDR1 KGHSH, CDR2 LQKENI. The CDR3 sequence is 14 residues long. Trimming pared 4 bases from V and 0 bases from J, leaving 10 bases between. The CDR3 coding sequence is TGTGCCAGCTCACTTTCCCTGAGCTCCTACGAGCAGTACTTC. Translation: CASSLSLSSYEQYF.

The rearrangement uses TRBV5-8 and TRBJ2-1, with D tentatively TRBD2 (5 bases). CDR3 length: 15 residues. Germline V gene sequence: CDR1 SGHTS, CDR2 YDEGEE. V dropped 5 bases and J dropped 0 bases, with 12 bases sitting between them. CDR3 in amino acids: CASRRRASSYNEQFF. In nucleotides, the CDR3 is TGTGCCAGCAGAAGGCGGGCGAGCTCCTACAATGAGCAGTTCTTC.

The rearrangement links TRBV4-3 to TRBJ1-2; maybe TRBD1 (6 bases). This CDR3 comprises 15 residues. CDR1 and CDR2 (germline): LGHNA, YSLEER. The V end was cut by 0 bases, the J end by 4 bases, with 12 bases between. CDR3 sequence: CASSQEAGVGYGYTF. In DNA form, the CDR3 reads TGCGCCAGCAGCCAAGAGGCAGGGGTTGGCTATGGCTACACCTTC.

The CDR3 nucleotides read TGTGCCAGCAGTTACGGCGGGGGGGCCTTTCACAATGAGCAGTTCTTC. Translating gives CASSYGGGAFHNEQFF. This chain connects TRBV6-5 to TRBJ2-1, with 9 bases that match TRBD2. The V gene's germline CDR1 is MNHEY and CDR2 SVGAGI. Trimming cost V 2 bases and J 5 bases; bases outside gene matches: 7. This CDR3 has 16 residues.

The J gene is TRBJ2-7, the V gene TRBV6-1; 8 bases agree with TRBD1. CDR1 is MNHNS and CDR2 is SASEGT in the germline V gene. CDR3 size: 15 residues. J was trimmed by 7 bases and V by 3 bases; bases with no gene match: 11. Here the CDR3 DNA reads TGTGCCAGCAGTGATTGGACAGGGCCGATGAGGGAGCAGTACTTC. Amino acids: CASSDWTGPMREQYF.

The rearrangement links TRBV6-5 to TRBJ1-1; D is ambiguous. There are 15 residues in the CDR3. Trimming pared 1 base from V and 0 bases from J, leaving 9 bases between. Germline V gene data show CDR1 as MNHEY and CDR2 as SVGAGI. The CDR3 DNA sequence: TGTGCCAGCAGTTACTTCGGGGAGCTGAACACTGAAGCTTTCTTT. This sequence encodes CASSYFGELNTEAFF.

The J gene is TRBJ2-5, the V gene TRBV5-1; a weak D match, TRBD2 (6 bases). The CDR3 has 14 residues. V shed 0 bases and J shed 5 bases, with 11 bases lying between them. CDR1 and CDR2 (germline): SGHRS, YFSETQ. The CDR3 DNA reads as TGCGCCAGCAGCTTGGGACTAGTCCAGGAGACCCAGTACTTC. It yields the protein CASSLGLVQETQYF. The variable domain in full, completed from reference TRBV5-1 and TRBJ2-5, reads KAGVTQTPRYLIKTRGQQVTLSCSPISGHRSVSWYQQTPGQGLQFLFEYFSETQRNKGNFPGRFSGRQFSNSRSEMNVSTLELGDSALYLCASSLGLVQETQYFGPGTRLLVL.

V and J are TRBV10-3 and TRBJ2-2; the D gene is possibly TRBD1 (5 bases). CDR3 length: 15 amino acids. Trimming removed 5 bases at V and 2 bases at J, with 12 bases between. Germline V CDR1 and CDR2: ENHRY, SYGVKD. In nucleotides, the CDR3 is TGTGCCATCAGTCTTACAGGTGGAAACACCGGGGAGCTGTTTTTT. Residues: CAISLTGGNTGELFF.

This clone occurred once. The chain's CDR3 is CASSQQSYEQYF. CDR3 nucleotide sequence: TGCGCCAGCAGCCAACAGAGCTACGAGCAGTACTTC. The chain couples TRBV5-1 to TRBJ2-5; D remains ambiguous. The DNA end lines up better with TRBJ2-7; the J call may be wrong. This CDR3 is built from 12 residues. CDR1 is SGHRS, CDR2 YFSETQ, per germline.

The chain is built from TRBV11-3 and TRBJ2-1, with D possibly TRBD2 on 5 matching bases. Germline V gene lookup returns CDR1 SGHNT and CDR2 YENEEA. The V and J ends lost 3 bases and 7 bases respectively, with 16 bases between them. The CDR3 length is 15 residues. As DNA, the CDR3 is TGTGCCAGCAGCTTCGAAGGCCTCGAGGGAAATGAGCAGTTCTTC. Its translation is CASSFEGLEGNEQFF.

V is TRBV5-1 and J is TRBJ1-1; TRBD1 is a possible D gene (6 bases). CDR3 length: 14 residues. V gave up 0 bases and J gave up 3 bases, with 9 bases separating them. Germline values: CDR1 SGHRS, CDR2 YFSETQ. In DNA form, the CDR3 reads TGCGCCAGCAGCTTGGTATCAGGGGACACTGAAGCTTTCTTT. It is translated as CASSLVSGDTEAFF.